The following is a T cell receptor (beta chain) sequence with its context. What it binds is not known. This sample is part of a study of cytomegalovirus exposure and HLA in healthy donors. The PCR made use of 60 Vbeta and 13 Jbeta primers. Clones were sequenced by immunoSEQ multiplex PCR, and TCRdb holds only the in-frame ones, with some missing. Of approximately 150,000 clones in the sample, around 79% are singletons; the top ten hold about 5%. Trimming removed 1 base from V and 6 bases from J; junction bases left unmatched: 6. Germline V lookup: CDR1 MNHNS, CDR2 SASEGT. This CDR3 is built from 15 residues. The study, taken as a whole, reports: Trimming of TCR beta V- and J-genes showed a link, identified in a later analysis, to a missense DCLRE1C variant. The study listed under 200 cytomegalovirus-associated TCR beta chains. As a later analysis showed, several of the most significant clusters appeared to be linked to common viral pathogens. In vitro confirmation showed three CMV-associated chains to be CMV antigen specific.

This chain uses TRBV6-1 with TRBJ2-7, with 10 bases lining up with TRBD1. The TCR comes from a man in his thirties or forties in good health and CMV-seropositive. The sequencing input was PBMCs. CDR3 nucleotide sequence: TGTGCCAGCAGTGAAGTGACAGGGGGCGCGGTCGAGCAGTACTTC. The encoded protein is CASSEVTGGAVEQYF.